This TCR beta chain was observed in a study of response to subunit inactivated influenza vaccine. Findings and caveats of the study: There was a suggestion from the authors that each seasonal influenza vaccination recruits few new T cells.

The sample holds a few counts of this clonotype. The antigen is undetermined. V was pared by 6 bases and J by 5 bases, with 10 bases of the junction left unmatched. The CDR3 has 15 amino acids. The germline V gene encodes CDR1 MDHEN and CDR2 SYDVKM. TCRdb re-called the RT-PCR reads with MiXCR, one entry per CDR3 protein. The sample lists around 250,000 distinct CDR3 sequences; 12% were seen once. The chain carries TRBV28 and TRBJ2-5, with 9 bases aligning to TRBD2. Material: non-naive T cells sorted from PBMCs, obtained around 14 days before vaccination. This TCR was sampled from a man aged 50 to 60 who received an inactivated influenza vaccine. This CDR3 reads CASRRSGTSWETQYF. For the CDR3, the DNA is TGTGCCAGCAGACGATCCGGGACTAGCTGGGAGACCCAGTACTTC.